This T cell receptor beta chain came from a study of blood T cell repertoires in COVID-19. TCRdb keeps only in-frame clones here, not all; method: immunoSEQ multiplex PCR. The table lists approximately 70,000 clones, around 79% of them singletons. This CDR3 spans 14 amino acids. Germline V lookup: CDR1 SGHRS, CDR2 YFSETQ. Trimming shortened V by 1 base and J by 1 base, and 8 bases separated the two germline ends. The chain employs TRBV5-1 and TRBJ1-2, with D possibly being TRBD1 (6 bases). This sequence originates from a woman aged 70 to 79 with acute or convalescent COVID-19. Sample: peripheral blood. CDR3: CASSLSRGNYGYTF. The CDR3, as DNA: TGCGCCAGCAGCTTGTCCAGGGGTAACTATGGCTACACCTTC. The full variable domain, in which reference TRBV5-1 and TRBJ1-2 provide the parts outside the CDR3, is KAGVTQTPRYLIKTRGQQVTLSCSPISGHRSVSWYQQTPGQGLQFLFEYFSETQRNKGNFPGRFSGRQFSNSRSEMNVSTLELGDSALYLCASSLSRGNYGYTFGSGTRLTVV.